These 20 T cell receptor beta chains were sequenced from one sample in a study of T cell repertoires in cytomegalovirus infection. TCRdb re-called the reads through MiXCR, storing one row per CDR3 protein. This table has more than 200,000 distinct CDR3 sequences, around 8.7% appearing once. Sample: PBMCs. The receptors were gathered from a human donor in good health (CMV status not recorded). Some clones in this sample may be carry-over from other donors' samples.

This chain connects TRBV7-9 to TRBJ1-1, with 8 bases that match TRBD1. With 5 bases clipped from V and 1 base from J, the junction kept 6 bases outside the gene matches. The CDR3 spans 15 residues. Germline assignment: CDR1 SEHNR and CDR2 FQNEAQ (reference sequence). CDR3 DNA: TGTGCCAGCAGCGACACCGGGACAGGGAACACTGAAGCTTTCTTT. Protein product: CASSDTGTGNTEAFF.

This clonotype was picked up many times. This rearrangement joins TRBV7-2 to TRBJ2-1; D may be TRBD1 or TRBD2 (5 bases each). This CDR3 has 13 residues. Per germline, CDR1 SGHTA and CDR2 FQGNSA. Trimming left V 5 bases short and J 12 bases short, with 17 bases between. The CDR3 loop is CASSPRGGRVQFF. The CDR3 DNA sequence: TGTGCCAGCAGCCCACGTGGGGGACGGGTGCAGTTCTTC. The full variable domain, its missing parts supplied by reference TRBV7-2 and TRBJ2-1, is GAGVSQSPSNKVTEKGKDVELRCDPISGHTALYWYRQSLGQGLEFLIYFQGNSAPDKSGLPSDRFSAERTGGSVSTLTIQRTQQEDSAVYLCASSPRGGRVQFFGPGTRLTVL.

At least ten counts were recorded for this clonotype. The V call is TRBV5-1, the J call TRBJ1-5; maybe TRBD1 (6 bases). Germline V CDR1 and CDR2: SGHRS, YFSETQ. The V gene lost 3 bases and the J gene lost 4 bases, with 11 bases spanning the gap. The CDR3 totals 14 residues. CDR3 region: CASSSGTPNQPQHF. CDR3 in DNA: TGCGCCAGCAGCTCCGGGACACCAAATCAGCCCCAGCATTTT.

This clonotype appeared many times. This chain connects TRBV4-3 to TRBJ1-4; weak D call: TRBD1 (6 bases). This CDR3 has 14 amino acids. Deletions cut 1 base from V and 7 bases from J, with 10 bases between. The germline V gene encodes CDR1 LGHNA and CDR2 YSLEER. Here the CDR3 DNA reads TGCGCCAGCAGCCAAGGGGGGCAGGGTGAAAAACTGTTTTTT. This codes for CASSQGGQGEKLFF.

CDR3 sequence reads: CASSPGGSDQPQHF. The DNA of the CDR3 is TGTGCCAGTAGTCCCGGGGGGAGCGACCAGCCCCAGCATTTT. This chain connects TRBV19 to TRBJ1-5; D possibly corresponds to TRBD1 (5 bases). The CDR3 totals 14 residues. Germline values: CDR1 LNHDA, CDR2 SQIVND (reference sequence). Trimming removed 5 bases from V and 7 bases from J, with 15 bases in between.

This clonotype was seen ten or more times. V gene TRBV2 combines with J gene TRBJ2-5; 9 positions match TRBD2. The germline CDR1 and CDR2 sequences are SNHLY and FYNNEI. With 0 bases clipped from V and 1 base from J, the junction kept 6 bases outside the gene matches. The CDR3 sequence is 17 residues long. The CDR3 loop reads CASSEALSGGVQETQYF. CDR3 in DNA: TGTGCCAGCAGTGAAGCGCTTAGCGGGGGAGTCCAAGAGACCCAGTACTTC.

The V call is TRBV15, the J call TRBJ1-4; D gene ambiguous. Germline CDR1 and CDR2: LNHNV and YYDKDF (reference sequence). The CDR3 totals 12 residues. Trimming removed 0 bases from V and 15 bases from J, with 11 bases in between. DNA of the CDR3: TGTGCCACCAGCAGAGATCGGGTTCTGTTGTTTTTT. Protein: CATSRDRVLLFF.

This clonotype was observed at least ten times. The V call is TRBV7-2, the J call TRBJ1-2; D possibly corresponds to TRBD1 (6 bases). CDR3 length: 16 amino acids. Germline V gene sequence: CDR1 SGHTA, CDR2 FQGNSA. The V end was cut by 5 bases, the J end by 4 bases, with 20 bases between. The CDR3 protein is CASSPQGGGSGYGYTF. In nucleotides, the CDR3 is TGTGCCAGCAGCCCCCAAGGGGGGGGAAGCGGCTATGGCTACACCTTC.

The sample holds a few counts of this clonotype. The rearrangement uses TRBV12-3 or TRBV12-4 and TRBJ2-2; no definite D call. Trimming cost V 2 bases and J 3 bases, with 10 bases left between them. This CDR3 contains 15 residues. The CDR3 nucleotides read TGTGCCAGCAGTTTACGGCAGGACCACACCGGGGAGCTGTTTTTT. Protein: CASSLRQDHTGELFF.

This clonotype showed up many times. This rearrangement joins TRBV28 to TRBJ1-6, with a tentative D call TRBD1 (5 bases). Deletions cut 3 bases from V and 10 bases from J, with 19 bases between. This CDR3 contains 16 residues. The germline V gene has CDR1 MDHEN and CDR2 SYDVKM. The CDR3 spells CASSLTELVLGSPLHF. DNA of the CDR3: TGTGCCAGCAGTTTGACAGAATTAGTTTTGGGATCACCCCTCCACTTT.

This clonotype showed up many times. In nucleotides, the CDR3 is TGTGCCAGCAGCCTCGGGGGGGGCGCGCCTGGAAACACCATATATTTT. It yields the protein CASSLGGGAPGNTIYF. This chain connects TRBV7-2 to TRBJ1-3; the D gene is possibly TRBD1 (6 bases). This CDR3 comprises 16 residues. Germline V gives CDR1 SGHTA, CDR2 FQGNSA. V was pared by 5 bases and J by 2 bases, with 16 bases between.

This chain links TRBV6-2 or TRBV6-3 with TRBJ1-2; TRBD1 agrees at 9 bases. Germline V gene lookup returns CDR1 MNHEY and CDR2 SVGEGT. V was pared by 5 bases and J by 4 bases, with 11 bases of the junction left unmatched. The CDR3 is 16 residues long. The CDR3 bases are TGTGCCAGCAGTCACCGGGACAGGGTTCGTGGCTATGGCTACACCTTC. It encodes CASSHRDRVRGYGYTF.

V usage is TRBV28 and J usage is TRBJ1-2; D gene unclear. This CDR3 is built from 15 residues. CDR1 and CDR2 from the germline V gene are MDHEN and SYDVKM. Trimming took 5 bases from V and 0 from J, leaving 13 bases between them. The CDR3 DNA sequence: TGTGCCAGCAGTGCAACCGCCAGGACTAACTATGGCTACACCTTC. It encodes CASSATARTNYGYTF.

This clonotype was observed a few times. The chain links TRBV7-6 to TRBJ1-1; D is unresolved. The length of the CDR3 is 15 residues. Germline CDR1 is SGHVS and CDR2 is FNYEAQ. Trimming cost V 2 bases and J 1 base, with 11 bases left between them. CDR3 protein: CASSLRGSGNTEAFF. As DNA, the CDR3 is TGTGCCAGCAGCTTACGAGGGAGCGGGAACACTGAAGCTTTCTTT.

The V call is TRBV7-2, the J call TRBJ2-7; a weak D match, TRBD1 (5 bases). The CDR3 covers 14 residues. Trimming removed 2 bases from V and 0 bases from J, with 8 bases in between. Germline V gene sequence: CDR1 SGHTA, CDR2 FQGNSA. Written as DNA, the CDR3 is TGTGCCAGCAGCTTATGGACAAGCTCCTACGAGCAGTACTTC. Translation gives CASSLWTSSYEQYF. The entire variable domain, with the rest obtained from reference TRBV7-2 and TRBJ2-7, is as follows: GAGVSQSPSNKVTEKGKDVELRCDPISGHTALYWYRQSLGQGLEFLIYFQGNSAPDKSGLPSDRFSAERTGGSVSTLTIQRTQQEDSAVYLCASSLWTSSYEQYFGPGTRLTVT.

This clonotype was counted ten times or more. The rearrangement joins TRBV7-2 to TRBJ2-5, with D possibly matching TRBD1 (6 bases). In germline, CDR1 is SGHTA, CDR2 FQGNSA. The CDR3 loop spans 13 amino acids. V was cut by 3 bases and J by 5 bases, with 10 bases left in between. The CDR3 spells CASSLDRWETQYF. CDR3 bases: TGTGCCAGCAGCTTGGACAGATGGGAGACCCAGTACTTC.

The V and J genes are TRBV5-1 and TRBJ1-1; D gene ambiguous. The CDR3 extends over 13 amino acids. CDR1 and CDR2 from the germline V gene are SGHRS and YFSETQ. V lost 1 base and J 1 base, leaving 5 bases between the germline ends. CDR3: CASSLFANTEAFF. DNA for the CDR3: TGCGCCAGCAGCTTGTTCGCGAACACTGAAGCTTTCTTT. The full variable domain, with the rest looked up from reference TRBV5-1 and TRBJ1-1, is KAGVTQTPRYLIKTRGQQVTLSCSPISGHRSVSWYQQTPGQGLQFLFEYFSETQRNKGNFPGRFSGRQFSNSRSEMNVSTLELGDSALYLCASSLFANTEAFFGQGTRLTVV.

In this sample, this clonotype turned up many times. V is TRBV6-2 or TRBV6-3 and J is TRBJ2-3, with D uncertain. The V end was cut by 2 bases, the J end by 0 bases, with 6 bases between. The germline V gene encodes CDR1 MNHEY and CDR2 SVGEGT. CDR3 size: 14 residues. The CDR3 DNA is TGTGCCAGCAGTTACGTGGACAGCACAGATACGCAGTATTTT. Protein sequence: CASSYVDSTDTQYF.

This clonotype was seen ten or more times. The chain links TRBV19 to TRBJ1-5, with 7 bases identical to TRBD1. The CDR3 is made up of 16 amino acids. Per the germline V gene, CDR1 is LNHDA and CDR2 is SQIVND (reference sequence). The junction had 12 bases not matched to a gene; V was cut back by 3 bases and J by 7 bases. CDR3 sequence reads: CASSMADRTREQPQHF. The DNA of the CDR3 is TGTGCCAGTAGTATGGCGGACAGGACCCGGGAACAGCCCCAGCATTTT.

V and J are TRBV5-1 and TRBJ2-1; 12 bases align to TRBD2. The CDR3 runs 15 residues. Germline V gene data show CDR1 as SGHRS and CDR2 as YFSETQ. J gave up 7 bases and V 0 bases, and 2 bases lay outside the gene matches. This chain's CDR3 is CASSLAGTSGNEQFF. CDR3 in DNA: TGCGCCAGCAGCTTGGCCGGGACTAGCGGGAATGAGCAGTTCTTC.